The clone carrying this T cell receptor beta chain showed up just a few times. CDR3 length: 17 amino acids. Germline lookup yields CDR1 SGHTA and CDR2 FQGNSA. V lost 5 bases to trimming and J lost 7 bases; unmatched junction nucleotides: 14. The sample originates from a study of blood T cell repertoires in COVID-19. Study-level information: Collection of acute and convalescent COVID-19 samples took place in the United States, Italy and Spain.

Per the original data handling: Reference gene primer amplification in the assay estimated nucleated cell counts. TCRdb's copy holds only in-frame clones and misses some; the assay was immunoSEQ multiplex PCR. V, J and clone size reflect that table, while D and trimming were determined from the DNA. The sample lists approximately 210,000 clones, 80% to 90% occurring once. The chain couples TRBV7-2 to TRBJ2-2; 9 nucleotides match TRBD2. The clonotype originates from a young man with active or convalescent COVID-19. Specimen: peripheral blood. CDR3 region: CASSVGLAYTRGGELFF. The CDR3, as DNA: TGTGCCAGCAGCGTGGGACTAGCCTATACCCGGGGCGGGGAGCTGTTTTTT.